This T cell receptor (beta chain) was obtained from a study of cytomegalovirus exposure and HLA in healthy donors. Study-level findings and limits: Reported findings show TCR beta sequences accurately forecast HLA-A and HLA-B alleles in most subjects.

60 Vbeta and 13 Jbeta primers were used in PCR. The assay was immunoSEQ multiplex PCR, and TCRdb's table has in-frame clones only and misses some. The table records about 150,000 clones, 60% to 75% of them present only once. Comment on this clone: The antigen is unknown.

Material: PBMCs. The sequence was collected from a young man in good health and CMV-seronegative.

CDR3 residues: CASKIMSGGHTEAFF. As DNA, the CDR3 is TGTGCCAGCAAAATTATGTCAGGAGGCCACACTGAAGCTTTCTTT. V is TRBV6-5 and J is TRBJ1-1; D gene unclear. The germline V gene encodes CDR1 MNHEY and CDR2 SVGAGI. With 7 bases removed from V and 3 bases from J, the gap between germline ends came to 18 bases. This CDR3 contains 15 residues.